These 15 T cell receptor beta chains were sequenced from one sample in a study of T cells in Graves' hyperthyroidism and ophthalmopathy. TCR beta CDR3 regions were amplified from RNA. Using the HTBI primer set, a first-round RT-PCR was run on the TCR CDR3. TCRdb reanalysed the multiplex PCR reads using MiXCR and keeps one entry per CDR3 protein. The repertoire holds 340,000 or so distinct CDR3 sequences, with around a sixth as singletons. The source material was blood. The receptors were sampled from a man aged 30 to 39 with Graves' hyperthyroidism.

This clonotype was counted a few times. The chain couples TRBV29-1 to TRBJ1-5; perhaps TRBD1 as D (6 bases). The length of the CDR3 is 12 residues. Germline assignment: CDR1 SQVTM and CDR2 ANQGSEA. V lost 7 bases, J lost 5 bases, and 12 bases lay in between. In nucleotides, the CDR3 is TGCAGCGCCGGACAGAGAGATCAGCCCCAGCATTTT. Protein: CSAGQRDQPQHF.

This clonotype has only a few counts. The V and J genes are TRBV7-6 and TRBJ1-3; D call uncertain. The CDR3 is 13 amino acids. Trimming removed 5 bases from V and 0 bases from J, with 5 bases in between. CDR1 SGHVS and CDR2 FNYEAQ come from the germline V gene. The CDR3, as DNA: TGTGCCAGCAGCATAAGCTCTGGAAACACCATATATTTT. Its protein is CASSISSGNTIYF.

This clonotype was counted ten times or more. V gene TRBV12-3 or TRBV12-4 combines with J gene TRBJ2-1; 7 nucleotides align to TRBD2. Germline trimming cut 5 bases from V and 0 bases from J; bases unmatched to any gene: 7. CDR3 length equals 16 residues. Here the CDR3 reads CASSPVGGSSYNEQFF. The CDR3 DNA is TGTGCCAGCAGTCCCGTGGGCGGGAGCTCCTACAATGAGCAGTTCTTC.

The genes are TRBV20-1 and TRBJ2-7, with a tentative D call TRBD2 (5 bases). CDR1 and CDR2 from the germline V gene are DFQATT and SNEGSKA (reference sequence). This CDR3 comprises 12 residues. Trimming stripped 2 bases from V and 5 bases from J, with 10 bases between. CDR3 sequence (DNA): TGCAGTGCTAGACGAGTGAGGGACGAGCAGTACTTC. As protein: CSARRVRDEQYF.

The sample holds many counts of this clonotype. The chain links TRBV19 to TRBJ2-3; 11 bases line up with TRBD2. The trim removed 6 bases at V and 5 bases at J, leaving 7 bases unmatched. Germline-derived CDR1 and CDR2 are LNHDA and SQIVND (reference sequence). This CDR3 region has 15 residues. The CDR3, as DNA: TGTGCCAGTAGAACCGGGACTAGCGGAAGAGATACGCAGTATTTT. Residues: CASRTGTSGRDTQYF.

Only a few counts were recorded for this clonotype. The chain has TRBV4-1 and TRBJ2-1, with TRBD2 matching 9 bases. J gave up 1 base and V 4 bases, and 2 bases lay outside the gene matches. The CDR3 spans 15 residues. From germline, CDR1 is MGHRA and CDR2 YSYEKL. CDR3 residues: CASSRTSESYNEQFF. CDR3 DNA: TGCGCCAGCAGCCGGACTAGCGAATCCTACAATGAGCAGTTCTTC.

The chain combines TRBV6-1 with TRBJ1-3; 9 bases are a match to TRBD1. After removal of 6 bases from V and 2 bases from J, the junction contained 17 bases not matched to a gene. This CDR3 is built from 19 residues. CDR1 is MNHNS and CDR2 is SASEGT in the germline V gene. As DNA, the CDR3 is TGTGCCAGCAGAAATACCGGGACAGGGAGTTTGGCTGCTGGAAACACCATATATTTT. The encoded protein is CASRNTGTGSLAAGNTIYF.

This clonotype occurred many times. V usage is TRBV30 and J usage is TRBJ1-4; TRBD1 matches at 10 bases. Germline trimming cut 2 bases from V and 6 bases from J; bases unmatched to any gene: 6. Germline V gene lookup returns CDR1 GTSNPN and CDR2 SVGIG (reference sequence). The CDR3 length is 15 residues. The CDR3 region has the DNA TGTGCCTGGAGTTCAACCGGGACAGGGGATGAAAAACTGTTTTTT. As protein: CAWSSTGTGDEKLFF.

This clonotype has a count of ten or more. V is TRBV28 and J is TRBJ2-5, with D perhaps TRBD1 (5 bases). Germline loops: CDR1 MDHEN, CDR2 SYDVKM. The V and J ends lost 9 bases and 5 bases respectively, with 19 bases between them. This CDR3 region has 14 residues. In DNA, the CDR3 is TGTGCCAGACGTGGTGAAGGGGTAGATGAGACCCAGTACTTC. It specifies CARRGEGVDETQYF.

On this clonotype itself: A read error may be the cause here, since a much bigger clone is one base away. The chain is built from TRBV3-1 and TRBJ1-2, with D unresolved. The germline V gene encodes CDR1 LGHDT and CDR2 YNNKEL (reference sequence). This CDR3 has 14 amino acids. The CDR3 DNA reads as TGTGCCAGCAGCCAGAAGACCGACATTTATGGCTGCACCTTC. Its protein product is CASSQKTDIYGCTF.

The genes are TRBV10-3 and TRBJ2-7, with TRBD2 matching over 7 bases. The length of the CDR3 is 15 residues. Germline trimming cut 6 bases from V and 2 bases from J; bases unmatched to any gene: 10. Germline values: CDR1 ENHRY, CDR2 SYGVKD. The CDR3 loop reads CAIRGEGRMTYEQYF. CDR3 in DNA: TGTGCCATCAGGGGGGAGGGACGGATGACCTACGAGCAGTACTTC.

Ten or more counts support this clonotype. This rearrangement joins TRBV2 to TRBJ2-3; D remains unclear. From germline, CDR1 is SNHLY and CDR2 FYNNEI. Trimming removed 1 base at V and 0 bases at J, with 2 bases between. The CDR3 covers 13 residues. CDR3 protein: CASSEESTDTQYF. The DNA for the CDR3 is TGTGCCAGCAGTGAAGAGAGCACAGATACGCAGTATTTT. The full variable domain, in which reference TRBV2 and TRBJ2-3 provide the parts outside the CDR3, is EPEVTQTPSHQVTQMGQEVILRCVPISNHLYFYWYRQILGQKVEFLVSFYNNEISEKSEIFDDQFSVERPDGSNFTLKIRSTKLEDSAMYFCASSEESTDTQYFGPGTRLTVL.

This clonotype was detected many times. The V call is TRBV3-1, the J call TRBJ1-6; D gene ambiguous. The V gene lost 0 bases and the J gene lost 9 bases, with 3 bases spanning the gap. CDR1 is LGHDT and CDR2 is YNNKEL in the germline V gene (reference sequence). CDR3 length equals 12 residues. The CDR3 nucleotides read TGTGCCAGCAGCCAAGAACTTTCACCCCTCCACTTT. It specifies CASSQELSPLHF.

This rearrangement joins TRBV27 to TRBJ1-2; D is possibly TRBD1 (6 bases). Germline assignment: CDR1 MNHEY and CDR2 SMNVEV (reference sequence). There are 14 residues in the CDR3. The ends were cut back, 3 bases at V and 5 bases at J, with 13 bases in the middle. The DNA of the CDR3 is TGTGCCAGCAGTTTCAGGGGTTCGGAGTATGGCTACACCTTC. The encoded protein is CASSFRGSEYGYTF.

This clonotype was detected only a few times. The rearrangement links TRBV30 to TRBJ2-7; possible D gene TRBD1, 6 bases. V lost 0 bases and J 6 bases, leaving 9 bases between the germline ends. The CDR3 has 12 amino acids. Per the germline V gene, CDR1 is GTSNPN and CDR2 is SVGIG (reference sequence). The CDR3 sequence is CAWSVNRAEQYF. In DNA, the CDR3 is TGTGCCTGGAGTGTTAACAGGGCCGAGCAGTACTTC.